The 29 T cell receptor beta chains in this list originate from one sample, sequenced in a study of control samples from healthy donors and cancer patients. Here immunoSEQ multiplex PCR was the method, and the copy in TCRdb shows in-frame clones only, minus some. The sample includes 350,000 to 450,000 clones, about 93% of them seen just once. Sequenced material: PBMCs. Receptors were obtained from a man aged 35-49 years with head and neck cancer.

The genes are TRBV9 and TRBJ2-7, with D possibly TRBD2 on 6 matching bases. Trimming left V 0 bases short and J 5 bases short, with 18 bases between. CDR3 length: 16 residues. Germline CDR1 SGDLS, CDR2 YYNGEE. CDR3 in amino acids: CASSVGRGSIIHEQYF. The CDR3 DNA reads TGTGCCAGCAGCGTAGGGAGGGGCTCGATCATCCACGAGCAGTACTTC.

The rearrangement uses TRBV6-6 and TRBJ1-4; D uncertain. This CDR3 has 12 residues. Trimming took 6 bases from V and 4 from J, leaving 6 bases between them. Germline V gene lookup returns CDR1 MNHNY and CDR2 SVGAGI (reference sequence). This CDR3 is CASSYDNEKLFF. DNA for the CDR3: TGTGCCAGCAGCTACGATAATGAAAAACTGTTTTTT.

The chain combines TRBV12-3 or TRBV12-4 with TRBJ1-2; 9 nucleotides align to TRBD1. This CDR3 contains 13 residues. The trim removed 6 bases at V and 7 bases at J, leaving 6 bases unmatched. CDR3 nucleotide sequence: TGTGCCAGCAGCACACAGGGGGCCGTTGGCTACACCTTC. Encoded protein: CASSTQGAVGYTF.

CDR3 loop: CASSDGVRPSATFF. DNA for the CDR3: TGTGCCAGCAGTGATGGGGTCCGACCCTCGGCTACTTTCTTT. This chain uses TRBV6-1 with TRBJ1-1; D ambiguous. The V end lost 3 bases, the J end lost 12 bases, and 20 bases lay between the germline ends. The CDR3 totals 14 residues. CDR1 and CDR2 (germline): MNHNS, SASEGT.

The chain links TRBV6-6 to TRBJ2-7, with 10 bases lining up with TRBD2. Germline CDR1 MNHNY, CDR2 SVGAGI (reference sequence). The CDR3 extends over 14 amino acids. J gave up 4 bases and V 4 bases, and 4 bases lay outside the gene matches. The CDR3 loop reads CASSSPTSGYEQYF. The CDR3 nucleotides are TGTGCCAGCAGTTCCCCGACTAGCGGGTACGAGCAGTACTTC.

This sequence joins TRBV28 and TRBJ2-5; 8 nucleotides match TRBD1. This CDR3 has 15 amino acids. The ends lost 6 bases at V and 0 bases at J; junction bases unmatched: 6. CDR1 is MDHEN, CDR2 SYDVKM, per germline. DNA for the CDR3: TGTGCCAGCAGGGTAAGGGACAGGTACCAAGAGACCCAGTACTTC. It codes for CASRVRDRYQETQYF.

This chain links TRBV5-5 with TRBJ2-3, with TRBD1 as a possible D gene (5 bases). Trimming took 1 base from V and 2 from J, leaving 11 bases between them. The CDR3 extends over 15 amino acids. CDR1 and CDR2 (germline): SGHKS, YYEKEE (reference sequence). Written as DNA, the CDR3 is TGTGCCAGCAGCTTGCAACCAGGGAACACAGATACGCAGTATTTT. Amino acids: CASSLQPGNTDTQYF. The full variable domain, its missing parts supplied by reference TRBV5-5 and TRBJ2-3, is DAGVTQSPTHLIKTRGQQVTLRCSPISGHKSVSWYQQVLGQGPQFIFQYYEKEERGRGNFPDRFSARQFPNYSSELNVNALLLGDSALYLCASSLQPGNTDTQYFGPGTRLTVL.

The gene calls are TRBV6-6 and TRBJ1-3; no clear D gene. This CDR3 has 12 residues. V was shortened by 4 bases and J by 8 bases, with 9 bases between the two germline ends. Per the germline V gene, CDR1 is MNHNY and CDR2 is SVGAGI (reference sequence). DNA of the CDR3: TGTGCCAGCAGTTCCGGATACTACACCATATATTTT. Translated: CASSSGYYTIYF.

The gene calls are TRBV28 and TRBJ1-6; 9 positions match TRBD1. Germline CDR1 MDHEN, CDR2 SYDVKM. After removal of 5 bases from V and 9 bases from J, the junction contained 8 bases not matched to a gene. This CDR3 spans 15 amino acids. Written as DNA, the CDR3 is TGTGCCAGCAGTCCCCCCGGGACAGGGATTTCACCCCTCCACTTT. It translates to CASSPPGTGISPLHF.

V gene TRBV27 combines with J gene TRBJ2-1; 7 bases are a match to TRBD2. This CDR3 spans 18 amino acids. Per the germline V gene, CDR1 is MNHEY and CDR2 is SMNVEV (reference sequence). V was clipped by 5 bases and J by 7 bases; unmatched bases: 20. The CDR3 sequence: CASSPISPNWRELNEQFF. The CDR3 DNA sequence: TGTGCCAGCAGTCCTATCAGCCCAAACTGGCGGGAGTTAAATGAGCAGTTCTTC.

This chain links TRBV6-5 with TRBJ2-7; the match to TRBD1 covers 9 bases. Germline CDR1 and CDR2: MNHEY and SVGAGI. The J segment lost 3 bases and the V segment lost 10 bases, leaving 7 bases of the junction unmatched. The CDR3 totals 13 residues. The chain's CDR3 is CAILQGANYEQYF. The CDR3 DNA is TGTGCCATCCTACAGGGGGCGAACTACGAGCAGTACTTC.

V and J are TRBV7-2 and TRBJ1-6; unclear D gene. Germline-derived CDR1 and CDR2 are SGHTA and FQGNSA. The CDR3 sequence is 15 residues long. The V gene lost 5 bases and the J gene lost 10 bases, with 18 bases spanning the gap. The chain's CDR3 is CASSRSGPPESPLHF. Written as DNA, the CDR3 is TGTGCCAGCAGCAGATCGGGCCCCCCGGAGTCACCCCTCCACTTT.

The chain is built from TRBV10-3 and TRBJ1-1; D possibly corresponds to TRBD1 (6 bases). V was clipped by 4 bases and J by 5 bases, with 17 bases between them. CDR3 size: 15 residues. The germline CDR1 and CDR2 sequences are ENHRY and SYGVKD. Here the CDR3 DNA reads TGTGCCATCAGTGGACCCGGGGGCGGGGGGACTGAAGCTTTCTTT. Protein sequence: CAISGPGGGGTEAFF.

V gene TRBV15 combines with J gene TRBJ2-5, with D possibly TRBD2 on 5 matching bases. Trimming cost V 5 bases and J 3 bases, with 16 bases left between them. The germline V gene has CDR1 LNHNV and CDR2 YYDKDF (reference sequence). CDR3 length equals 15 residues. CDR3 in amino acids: CATSPRGGLKETQYF. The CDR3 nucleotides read TGTGCCACCAGCCCGAGAGGAGGTTTGAAAGAGACCCAGTACTTC.

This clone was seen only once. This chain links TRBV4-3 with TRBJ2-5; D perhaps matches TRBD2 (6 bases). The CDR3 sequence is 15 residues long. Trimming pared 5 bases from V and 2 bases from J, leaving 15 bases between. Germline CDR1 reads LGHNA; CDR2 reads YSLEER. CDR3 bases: TGCGCCAGCAGCTTAAACCCGGGACTGCAAGAGACCCAGTACTTC. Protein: CASSLNPGLQETQYF.

The CDR3 DNA sequence: TGTGCCAGCAGCTTCCTGAGCGGGAGGGCCGTAGATACGCAGTATTTT. It encodes CASSFLSGRAVDTQYF. This chain links TRBV7-3 with TRBJ2-3, with 10 bases aligning to TRBD2. Germline V CDR1 and CDR2: SGHTA, FQGTGA. V lost 3 bases to trimming and J lost 5 bases; unmatched junction nucleotides: 8. The CDR3 is 16 residues long.

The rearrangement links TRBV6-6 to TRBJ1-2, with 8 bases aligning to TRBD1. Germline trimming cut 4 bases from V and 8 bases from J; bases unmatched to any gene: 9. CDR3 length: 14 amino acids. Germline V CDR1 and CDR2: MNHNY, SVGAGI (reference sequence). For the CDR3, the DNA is TGTGCCAGCAGTTCGGGACAGGCGCAATCCGGCTACACCTTC. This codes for CASSSGQAQSGYTF.

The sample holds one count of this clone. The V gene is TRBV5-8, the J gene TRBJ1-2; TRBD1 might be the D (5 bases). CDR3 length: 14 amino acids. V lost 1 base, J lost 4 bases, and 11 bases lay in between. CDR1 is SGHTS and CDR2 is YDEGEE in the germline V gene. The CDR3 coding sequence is TGTGCCAGCAGCTTGATCCGGGACGGCTATGGCTACACCTTC. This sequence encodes CASSLIRDGYGYTF.

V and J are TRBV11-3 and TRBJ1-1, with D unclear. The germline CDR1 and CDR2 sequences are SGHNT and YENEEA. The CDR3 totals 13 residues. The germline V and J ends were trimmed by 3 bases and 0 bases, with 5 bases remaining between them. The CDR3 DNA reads TGTGCCAGCAGCTTCGGTCTGAACACTGAAGCTTTCTTT. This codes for CASSFGLNTEAFF.

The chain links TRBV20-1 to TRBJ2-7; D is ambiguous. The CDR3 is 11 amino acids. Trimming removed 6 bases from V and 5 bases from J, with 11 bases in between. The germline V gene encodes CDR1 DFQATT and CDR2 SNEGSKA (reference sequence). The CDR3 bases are TGCAGTGCAAACAGTGCGCACGAGCAGTACTTC. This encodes CSANSAHEQYF.

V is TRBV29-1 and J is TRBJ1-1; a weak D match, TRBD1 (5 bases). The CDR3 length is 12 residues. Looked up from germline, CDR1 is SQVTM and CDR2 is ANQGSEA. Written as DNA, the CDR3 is TGCAGAGCGGGACGGATGAACACTGAAGCTTTCTTT. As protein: CRAGRMNTEAFF.

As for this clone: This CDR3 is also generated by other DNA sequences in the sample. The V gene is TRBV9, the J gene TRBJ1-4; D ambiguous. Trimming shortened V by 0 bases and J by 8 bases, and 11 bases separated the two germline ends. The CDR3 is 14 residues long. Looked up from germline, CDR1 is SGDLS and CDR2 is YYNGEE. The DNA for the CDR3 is TGTGCCAGCAGCGTAGGGTCGGGCCGAGAAAAACTGTTTTTT. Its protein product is CASSVGSGREKLFF.

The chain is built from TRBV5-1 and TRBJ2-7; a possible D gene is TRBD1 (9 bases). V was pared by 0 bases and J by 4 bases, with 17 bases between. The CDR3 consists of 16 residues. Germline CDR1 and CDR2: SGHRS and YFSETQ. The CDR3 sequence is CASSLALSGTGYEQYF. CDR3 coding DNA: TGCGCCAGCAGCTTGGCCCTTAGCGGGACAGGGTACGAGCAGTACTTC.

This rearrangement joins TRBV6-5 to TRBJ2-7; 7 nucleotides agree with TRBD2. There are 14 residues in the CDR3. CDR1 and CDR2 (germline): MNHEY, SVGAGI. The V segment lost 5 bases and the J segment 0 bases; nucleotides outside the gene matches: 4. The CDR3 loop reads CASSTGTTSYEQYF. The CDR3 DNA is TGTGCCAGCAGTACCGGGACTACCTCCTACGAGCAGTACTTC.

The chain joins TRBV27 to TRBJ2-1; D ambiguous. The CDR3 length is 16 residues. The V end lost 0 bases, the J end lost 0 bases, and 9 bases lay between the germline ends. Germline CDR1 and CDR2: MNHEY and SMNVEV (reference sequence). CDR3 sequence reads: CASSLSGLSSYNEQFF. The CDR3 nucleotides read TGTGCCAGCAGTTTATCGGGCCTGAGCTCCTACAATGAGCAGTTCTTC.

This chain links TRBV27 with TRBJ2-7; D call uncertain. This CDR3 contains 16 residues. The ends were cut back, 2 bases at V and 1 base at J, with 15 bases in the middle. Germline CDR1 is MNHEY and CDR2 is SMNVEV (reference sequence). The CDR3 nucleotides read TGTGCCAGCAGTTTAACGGCAGCCGGACGTTCCTACGAGCAGTACTTC. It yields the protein CASSLTAAGRSYEQYF.

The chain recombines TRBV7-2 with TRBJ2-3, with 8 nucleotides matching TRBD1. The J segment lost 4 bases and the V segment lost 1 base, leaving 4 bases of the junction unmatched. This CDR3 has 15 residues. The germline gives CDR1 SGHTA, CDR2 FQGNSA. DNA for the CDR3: TGTGCCAGCAGCTTAGGAGACAGGGGCCCAGATACGCAGTATTTT. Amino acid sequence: CASSLGDRGPDTQYF.

CDR3 sequence: CASSGRDSLPDTQYF. CDR3 coding DNA: TGTGCCAGCAGCGGGCGGGACTCCCTTCCGGATACGCAGTATTTT. The chain combines TRBV11-1 with TRBJ2-3; perhaps TRBD2 as D (6 bases). Trimming removed 5 bases from V and 6 bases from J, with 18 bases in between. The CDR3 is 15 amino acids. Germline V lookup: CDR1 SGHAT, CDR2 FQDESV (reference sequence).

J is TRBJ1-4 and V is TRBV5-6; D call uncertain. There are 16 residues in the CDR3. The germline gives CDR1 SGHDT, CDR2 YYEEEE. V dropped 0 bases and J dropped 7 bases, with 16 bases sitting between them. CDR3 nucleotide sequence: TGTGCCAGCAGCTTGGCCAAGGGTGGATCCGGTGAAAAACTGTTTTTT. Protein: CASSLAKGGSGEKLFF.